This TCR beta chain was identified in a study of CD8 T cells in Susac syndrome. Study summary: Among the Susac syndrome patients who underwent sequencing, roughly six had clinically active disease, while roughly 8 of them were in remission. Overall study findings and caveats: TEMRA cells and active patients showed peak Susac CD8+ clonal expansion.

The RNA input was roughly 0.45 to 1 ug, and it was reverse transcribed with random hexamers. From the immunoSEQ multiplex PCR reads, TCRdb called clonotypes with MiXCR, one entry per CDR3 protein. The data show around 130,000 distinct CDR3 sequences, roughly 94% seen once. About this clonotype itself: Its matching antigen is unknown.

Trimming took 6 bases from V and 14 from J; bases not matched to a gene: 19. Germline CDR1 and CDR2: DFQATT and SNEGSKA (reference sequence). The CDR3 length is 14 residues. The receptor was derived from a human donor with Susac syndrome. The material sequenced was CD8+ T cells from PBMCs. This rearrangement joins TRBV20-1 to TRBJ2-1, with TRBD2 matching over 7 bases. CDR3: CSASKPGLPIGEFF. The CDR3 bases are TGCAGTGCAAGCAAACCGGGACTACCAATAGGCGAGTTCTTC.